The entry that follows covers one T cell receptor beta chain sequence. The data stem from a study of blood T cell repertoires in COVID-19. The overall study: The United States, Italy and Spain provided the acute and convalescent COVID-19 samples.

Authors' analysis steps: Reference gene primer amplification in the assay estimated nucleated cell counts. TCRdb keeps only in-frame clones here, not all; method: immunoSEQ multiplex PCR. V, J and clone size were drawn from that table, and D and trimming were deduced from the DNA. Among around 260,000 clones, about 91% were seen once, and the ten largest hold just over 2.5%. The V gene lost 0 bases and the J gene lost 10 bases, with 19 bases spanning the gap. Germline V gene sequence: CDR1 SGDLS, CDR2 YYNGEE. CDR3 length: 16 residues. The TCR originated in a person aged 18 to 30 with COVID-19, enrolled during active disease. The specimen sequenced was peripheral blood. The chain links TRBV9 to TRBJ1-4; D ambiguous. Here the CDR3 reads CASSVDGGPPEGKLFF. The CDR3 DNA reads TGTGCCAGCAGCGTAGATGGCGGCCCGCCAGAGGGAAAACTGTTTTTT.